A selection of T cell receptor beta chains follows, all from one sample in a study of identical twins. TCRdb ran MiXCR on the 5' RACE reads and lists one entry per CDR3 protein. The table has hundreds of thousands of distinct CDR3 sequences, 20% to 25% seen once. This same sample was also taken into another study, of yellow fever vaccine responses in identical twins.

The sequencing sample was made of CD4+ T cells sorted from blood. Receptors were obtained from a young woman in good health. Each CDR3 is given with its conserved first and last residue. Fields, in order: V gene, clone size, J gene, D gene, CDR3 protein, CDR3 DNA. A D gene is named only where the DNA matches it firmly. Expanded clones get a size class; other rows say once, few or many, or leave the size out.

v_call: TRBV24-1; clone_size: few; j_call: TRBJ2-1; d_call: TRBD2; cdr3_aa: CATSAPSGSSSLGKHNEQFF; cdr3_nt: TGTGCCACCAGTGCCCCTAGCGGGAGTAGCTCTTTAGGCAAACACAATGAGCAGTTCTTC
v_call: TRBV24-1; clone_size: NA; j_call: TRBJ2-1; d_call: NA; cdr3_aa: CATSDSQGSSSYNEQFF; cdr3_nt: TGTGCCACCAGTGATTCCCAGGGATCGAGCTCCTACAATGAGCAGTTCTTC
v_call: TRBV20-1; clone_size: NA; j_call: TRBJ2-5; d_call: NA; cdr3_aa: CSASGGWGETQYF; cdr3_nt: TGCAGTGCTAGCGGCGGATGGGGGGAGACCCAGTACTTC
v_call: TRBV7-9; clone_size: NA; j_call: TRBJ2-5; d_call: TRBD2; cdr3_aa: CASSYSAGRETQYF; cdr3_nt: TGTGCCAGCAGCTACTCAGCGGGGCGGGAGACCCAGTACTTC
v_call: TRBV18; clone_size: few; j_call: TRBJ1-2; d_call: TRBD1; cdr3_aa: CASSPPTPDRFFGYTF; cdr3_nt: TGTGCCAGCTCACCACCGACTCCGGACAGGTTTTTTGGCTACACCTTC
v_call: TRBV7-3; clone_size: NA; j_call: TRBJ2-1; d_call: NA; cdr3_aa: CASSLLGPYNEQFF; cdr3_nt: TGTGCCAGCAGCTTATTAGGGCCCTACAATGAGCAGTTCTTC
v_call: TRBV20-1; clone_size: NA; j_call: TRBJ2-1; d_call: NA; cdr3_aa: CSATPGLNEQFF; cdr3_nt: TGCAGTGCTACCCCAGGGCTCAATGAGCAGTTCTTC
v_call: TRBV5-1; clone_size: many; j_call: TRBJ1-1; d_call: TRBD1; cdr3_aa: CASSIGQGSSAFF; cdr3_nt: TGCGCCAGCAGCATTGGACAGGGTTCCTCAGCTTTCTTT
v_call: TRBV4-1; clone_size: NA; j_call: TRBJ1-5; d_call: NA; cdr3_aa: CASSQGRGSNQPQHF; cdr3_nt: TGCGCCAGCAGCCAGGGCAGGGGCAGTAATCAGCCCCAGCATTTT
v_call: TRBV10-3; clone_size: NA; j_call: TRBJ2-1; d_call: TRBD2; cdr3_aa: CAHSSGSHEQFF; cdr3_nt: TGTGCCCATTCTAGCGGGAGCCATGAGCAGTTCTTC
v_call: TRBV7-6; clone_size: NA; j_call: TRBJ2-7; d_call: NA; cdr3_aa: CASSSSRAAGYEQYF; cdr3_nt: TGTGCCAGCAGCTCTAGCAGGGCTGCTGGCTACGAGCAGTACTTC
v_call: TRBV29-1; clone_size: NA; j_call: TRBJ2-3; d_call: TRBD2; cdr3_aa: CSVVGALAGGPDTQYF; cdr3_nt: TGCAGCGTTGTAGGGGCGCTAGCGGGAGGGCCAGATACGCAGTATTTT
v_call: TRBV7-9; clone_size: NA; j_call: TRBJ1-2; d_call: NA; cdr3_aa: CASRRTDGGYTF; cdr3_nt: TGTGCCAGCAGACGGACAGATGGTGGCTACACCTTC